This is a list of T cell receptor beta chains from one sample in a study of post-analysis software for immune sequencing data. TCRdb ran MiXCR on the PCR reads and lists one entry per CDR3 protein. The table shows about 200,000 distinct CDR3 sequences, with about 30% occurring only once. The sequenced material came from blood. These receptors originate from a girl aged 2-17 years with multiple sclerosis. Both conserved end residues are part of each CDR3. Fields, in order: V gene, clone size, CDR3 protein. Size is omitted from some rows. Given values are once, few, many or a class for expanded clones.

TRBV28 | NA | CAGSPRTSGVTSYEQYF
TRBV20-1 | NA | CSAGIGEQYF
TRBV5-1 | NA | CASSSEVDTEAFF
TRBV5-1 | many | CASSLPTSAATDTQYF
TRBV2 | NA | CASSALNREQGYIF
TRBV18 | few | CASSPYYITDTEAFF
TRBV5-1 | once | CASSVYTGELFF
TRBV11-2 | few | CASSSLLGDRVSYEQYF
TRBV5-1 | NA | CASSLAGNIYEQYF
TRBV6-6 | NA | CASSQRGCGELFF
TRBV7-2 | NA | CASSPRSQRTPNTEAFF
TRBV6-5 | many | CASSQDGLSSYNSPLHF
TRBV29-1 | NA | CSVESGSGRAVTGERFF
TRBV5-1 | NA | CASSSDGDGWEQFF